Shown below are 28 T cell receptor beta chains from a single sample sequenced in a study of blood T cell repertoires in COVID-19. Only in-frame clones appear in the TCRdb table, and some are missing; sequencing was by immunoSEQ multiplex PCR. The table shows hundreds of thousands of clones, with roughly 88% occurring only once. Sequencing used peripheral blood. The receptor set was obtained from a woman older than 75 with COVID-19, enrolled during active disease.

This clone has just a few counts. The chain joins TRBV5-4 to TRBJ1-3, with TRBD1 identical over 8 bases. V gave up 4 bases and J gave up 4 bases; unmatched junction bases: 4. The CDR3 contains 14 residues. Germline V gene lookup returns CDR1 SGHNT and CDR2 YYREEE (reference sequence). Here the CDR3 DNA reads TGTGCCAGCAGCCAAACAGGGGGGGGAAACACCATATATTTT. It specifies CASSQTGGGNTIYF.

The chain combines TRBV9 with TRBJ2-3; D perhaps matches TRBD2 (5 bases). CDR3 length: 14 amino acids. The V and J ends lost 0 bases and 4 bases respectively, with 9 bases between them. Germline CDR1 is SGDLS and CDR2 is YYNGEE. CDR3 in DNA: TGTGCCAGCAGCGTAGGCGAGGGCCCAGATACGCAGTATTTT. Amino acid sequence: CASSVGEGPDTQYF.

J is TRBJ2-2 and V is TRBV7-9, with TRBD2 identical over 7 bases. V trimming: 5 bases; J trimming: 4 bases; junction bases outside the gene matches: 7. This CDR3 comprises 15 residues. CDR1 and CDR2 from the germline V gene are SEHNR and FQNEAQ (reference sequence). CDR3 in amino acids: CASSLMGGVTGELFF. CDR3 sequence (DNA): TGTGCCAGCAGCCTCATGGGAGGGGTCACCGGGGAGCTGTTTTTT.

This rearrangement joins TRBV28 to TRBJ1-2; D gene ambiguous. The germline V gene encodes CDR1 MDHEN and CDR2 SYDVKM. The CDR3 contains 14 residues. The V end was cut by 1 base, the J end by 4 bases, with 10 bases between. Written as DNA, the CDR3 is TGTGCCAGCAGTTTATTAGGCAGCGCCTATGGCTACACCTTC. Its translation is CASSLLGSAYGYTF.

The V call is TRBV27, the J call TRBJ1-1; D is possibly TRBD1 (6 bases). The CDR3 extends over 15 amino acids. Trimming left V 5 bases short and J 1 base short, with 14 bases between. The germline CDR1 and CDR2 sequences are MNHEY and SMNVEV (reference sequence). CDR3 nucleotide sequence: TGTGCCAGCAGTGGGGGCCCCAGGGGGAACACTGAAGCTTTCTTT. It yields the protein CASSGGPRGNTEAFF.

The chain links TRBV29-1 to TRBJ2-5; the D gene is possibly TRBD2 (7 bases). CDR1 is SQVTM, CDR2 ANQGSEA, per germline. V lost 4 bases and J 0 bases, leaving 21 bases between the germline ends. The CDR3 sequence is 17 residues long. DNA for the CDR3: TGCAGCGTTGGAGGGGGGGTAGAGTCCCAGTACCAAGAGACCCAGTACTTC. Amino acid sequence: CSVGGGVESQYQETQYF.

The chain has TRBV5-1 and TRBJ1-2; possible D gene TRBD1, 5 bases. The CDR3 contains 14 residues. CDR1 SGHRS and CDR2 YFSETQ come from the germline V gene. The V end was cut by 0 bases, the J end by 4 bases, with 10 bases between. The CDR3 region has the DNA TGCGCCAGCAGCTTGGATAGGGGTTCCTATGGCTACACCTTC. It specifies CASSLDRGSYGYTF.

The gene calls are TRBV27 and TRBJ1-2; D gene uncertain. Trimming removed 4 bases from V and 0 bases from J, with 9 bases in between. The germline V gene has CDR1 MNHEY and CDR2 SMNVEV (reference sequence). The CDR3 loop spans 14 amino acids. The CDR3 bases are TGTGCCAGCAGTTCAGGCCTAACTAACTATGGCTACACCTTC. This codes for CASSSGLTNYGYTF.

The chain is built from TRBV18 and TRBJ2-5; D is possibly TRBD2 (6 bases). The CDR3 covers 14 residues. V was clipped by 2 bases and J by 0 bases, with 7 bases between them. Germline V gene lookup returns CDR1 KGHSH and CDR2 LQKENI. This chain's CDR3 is CASSPSGYQETQYF. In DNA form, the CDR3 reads TGTGCCAGCTCACCAAGCGGGTACCAAGAGACCCAGTACTTC.

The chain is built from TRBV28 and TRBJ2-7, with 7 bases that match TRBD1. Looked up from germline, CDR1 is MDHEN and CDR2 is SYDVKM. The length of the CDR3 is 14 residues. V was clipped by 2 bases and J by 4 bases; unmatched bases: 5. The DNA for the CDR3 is TGTGCCAGCAGTTTAGGGGACAGAGCATACGAGCAGTACTTC. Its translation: CASSLGDRAYEQYF.

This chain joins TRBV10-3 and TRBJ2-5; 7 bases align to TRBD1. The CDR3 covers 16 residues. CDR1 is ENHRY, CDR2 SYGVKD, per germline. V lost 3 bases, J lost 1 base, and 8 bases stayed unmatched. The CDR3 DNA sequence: TGTGCCATCAGTGAAGCCGGGACAGTGAGCCAAGAGACCCAGTACTTC. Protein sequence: CAISEAGTVSQETQYF.

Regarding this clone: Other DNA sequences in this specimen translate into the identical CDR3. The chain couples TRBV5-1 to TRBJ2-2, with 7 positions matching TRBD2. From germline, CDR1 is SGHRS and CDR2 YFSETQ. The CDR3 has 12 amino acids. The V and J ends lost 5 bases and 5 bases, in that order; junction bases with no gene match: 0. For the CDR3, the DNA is TGCGCCAGCAGGCGGGAGACCGGGGAGCTGTTTTTT. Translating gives CASRRETGELFF.

DNA for the CDR3: TGCGCCAGCAGCTTGTGGCAGGGGAACACCATATATTTT. Translation gives CASSLWQGNTIYF. This chain connects TRBV5-1 to TRBJ1-3; maybe TRBD1 (6 bases). Germline loops: CDR1 SGHRS, CDR2 YFSETQ. Trimming removed 1 base from V and 7 bases from J, with 9 bases in between. This CDR3 has 13 residues.

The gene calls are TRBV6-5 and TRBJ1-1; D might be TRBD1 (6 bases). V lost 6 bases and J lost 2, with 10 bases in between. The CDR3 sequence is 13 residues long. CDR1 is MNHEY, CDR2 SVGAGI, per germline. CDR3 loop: CASRRGTNTEAFF. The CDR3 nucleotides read TGTGCCAGCAGGAGGGGGACAAACACTGAAGCTTTCTTT.

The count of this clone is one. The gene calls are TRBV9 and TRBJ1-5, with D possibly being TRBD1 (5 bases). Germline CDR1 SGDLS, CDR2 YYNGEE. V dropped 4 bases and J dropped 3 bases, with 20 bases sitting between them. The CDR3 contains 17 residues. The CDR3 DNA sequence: TGTGCCAGCAGCTCCCGGGGGGGAGATTGGGACAATCAGCCCCAGCATTTT. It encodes CASSSRGGDWDNQPQHF.

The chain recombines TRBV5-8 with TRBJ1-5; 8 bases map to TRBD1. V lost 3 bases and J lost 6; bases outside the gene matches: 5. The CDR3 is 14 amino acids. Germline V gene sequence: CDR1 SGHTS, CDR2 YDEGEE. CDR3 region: CASSWGTGFQPQHF. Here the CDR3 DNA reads TGTGCCAGCAGCTGGGGGACAGGATTTCAGCCCCAGCATTTT. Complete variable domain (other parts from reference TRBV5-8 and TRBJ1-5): EAGVTQSPTHLIKTRGQQATLRCSPISGHTSVYWYQQALGLGLQFLLWYDEGEERNRGNFPPRFSGRQFPNYSSELNVNALELEDSALYLCASSWGTGFQPQHFGDGTRLSIL.

The CDR3 is CASSFRGLSYEQYF. DNA for the CDR3: TGTGCCAGCAGTTTCCGCGGGCTCTCCTACGAGCAGTACTTC. The chain recombines TRBV28 with TRBJ2-7; D possibly corresponds to TRBD2 (5 bases). V was cut by 3 bases and J by 0 bases, with 9 bases left in between. The CDR3 spans 14 residues. Germline-derived CDR1 and CDR2 are MDHEN and SYDVKM.

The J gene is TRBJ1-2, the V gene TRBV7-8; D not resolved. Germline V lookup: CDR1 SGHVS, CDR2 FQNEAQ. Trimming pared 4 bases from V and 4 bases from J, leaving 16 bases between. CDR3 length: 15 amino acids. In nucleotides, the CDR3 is TGTGCCAGCAGCTCTCCTCCAGGCAGCTTCTATGGCTACACCTTC. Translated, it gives CASSSPPGSFYGYTF.

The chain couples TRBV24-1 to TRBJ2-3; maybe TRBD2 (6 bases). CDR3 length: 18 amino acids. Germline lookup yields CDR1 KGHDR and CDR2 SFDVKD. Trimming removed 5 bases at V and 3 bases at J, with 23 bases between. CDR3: CATSALRGTRPETDTQYF. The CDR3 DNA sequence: TGTGCCACCAGTGCTCTGCGGGGCACTCGCCCTGAAACAGATACGCAGTATTTT.

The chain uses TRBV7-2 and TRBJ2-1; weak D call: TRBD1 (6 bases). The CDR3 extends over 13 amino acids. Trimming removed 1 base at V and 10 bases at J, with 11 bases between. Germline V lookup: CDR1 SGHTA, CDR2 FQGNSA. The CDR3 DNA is TGTGCCAGCAGCTTAGACAGGGCGCTCGAGCAGTTCTTC. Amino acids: CASSLDRALEQFF.

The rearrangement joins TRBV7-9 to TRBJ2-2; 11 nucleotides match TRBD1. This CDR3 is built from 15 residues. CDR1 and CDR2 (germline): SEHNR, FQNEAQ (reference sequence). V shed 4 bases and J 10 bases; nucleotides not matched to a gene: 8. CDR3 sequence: CASSSGQGVLEELFF. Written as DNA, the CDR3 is TGTGCCAGCAGCTCGGGACAGGGGGTTTTGGAGGAGCTGTTTTTT.

The CDR3 bases are TGTGCCAGCACCCCTCGGGGTCCTCAGCCCCAGCATTTT. As protein: CASTPRGPQPQHF. The chain has TRBV2 and TRBJ1-5, with no clear D. Trimming shortened V by 7 bases and J by 6 bases, and 13 bases separated the two germline ends. CDR3 size: 13 residues. Germline CDR1 SNHLY, CDR2 FYNNEI.

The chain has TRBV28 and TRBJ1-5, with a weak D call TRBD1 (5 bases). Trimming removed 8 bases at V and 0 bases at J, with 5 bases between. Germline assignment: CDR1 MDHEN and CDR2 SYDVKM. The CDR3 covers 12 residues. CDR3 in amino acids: CASDSSNQPQHF. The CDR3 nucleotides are TGTGCCAGCGACAGTAGCAATCAGCCCCAGCATTTT.

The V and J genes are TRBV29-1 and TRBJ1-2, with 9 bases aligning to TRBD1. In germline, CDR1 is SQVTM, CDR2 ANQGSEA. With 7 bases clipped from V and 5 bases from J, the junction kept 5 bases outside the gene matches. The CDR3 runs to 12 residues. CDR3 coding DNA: TGCAGCGCTGGGACAGGGCAATATGGCTACACCTTC. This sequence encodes CSAGTGQYGYTF.

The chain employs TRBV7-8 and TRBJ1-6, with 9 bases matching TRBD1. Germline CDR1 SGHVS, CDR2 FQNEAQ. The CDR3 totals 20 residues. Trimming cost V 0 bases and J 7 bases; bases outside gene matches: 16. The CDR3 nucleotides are TGTGCCAGCAGCTTAGCTGCCCCGGGACAGGGATCGTCGTGGAATTCACCCCTCCACTTT. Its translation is CASSLAAPGQGSSWNSPLHF. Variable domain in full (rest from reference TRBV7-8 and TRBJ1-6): GAGVSQSPRYKVAKRGQDVALRCDPISGHVSLFWYQQALGQGPEFLTYFQNEAQLDKSGLPSDRFFAERPEGSVSTLKIQRTQQEDSAVYLCASSLAAPGQGSSWNSPLHFGNGTRLTVT.

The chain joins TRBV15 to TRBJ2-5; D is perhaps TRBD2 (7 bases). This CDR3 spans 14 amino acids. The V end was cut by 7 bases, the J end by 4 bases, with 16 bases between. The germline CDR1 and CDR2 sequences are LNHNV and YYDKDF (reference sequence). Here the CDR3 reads CATTRGGRGETQYF. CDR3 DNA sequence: TGTGCCACCACTAGGGGGGGCCGGGGAGAGACCCAGTACTTC.

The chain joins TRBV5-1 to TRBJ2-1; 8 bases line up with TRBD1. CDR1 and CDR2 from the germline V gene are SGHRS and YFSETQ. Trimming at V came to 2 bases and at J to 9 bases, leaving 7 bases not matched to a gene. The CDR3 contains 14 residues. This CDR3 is CASSFQGAEGEQFF. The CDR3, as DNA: TGCGCCAGCAGCTTCCAGGGGGCGGAAGGTGAGCAGTTCTTC.

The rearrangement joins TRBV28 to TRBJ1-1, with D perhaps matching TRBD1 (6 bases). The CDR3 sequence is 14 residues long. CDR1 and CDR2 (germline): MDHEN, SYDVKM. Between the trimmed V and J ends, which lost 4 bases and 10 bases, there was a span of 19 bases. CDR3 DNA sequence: TGTGCCAGCAGTTCCTCGGGACGAGGGGGGGGAGCTTTCTTT. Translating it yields CASSSSGRGGGAFF.